What follows describes a single T cell receptor (beta chain). The antigen is unknown. These data come from a study of T cell responses to AZD1222 COVID-19 vaccine. General study points: Repertoires were obtained solely post-peak T cell response. Mostly white British, mostly female donors; authors suggested clonal diversity may be underestimated. In the spike-specific TCR repertoire, nearly half reportedly target unmutated variant regions. Spike-specific TCR breadth and depth were elevated following two AZD1222 doses.

The protocol was immunoSEQ multiplex PCR, while the TCRdb copy is restricted to in-frame clones and leaves out a portion. The table shows over 130,000 clones, with 85% to 95% occurring only once. Germline V lookup: CDR1 ENHRY, CDR2 SYGVKD. Trimming cost V 8 bases and J 0 bases; bases outside gene matches: 3. The CDR3 loop spans 15 amino acids. The rearrangement uses TRBV10-3 and TRBJ2-6; 8 positions match TRBD2. The source material was peripheral blood, sampled on day 0 of AZD1222 vaccination. The clonotype was recovered from an adult in good health. The CDR3 DNA reads as TGTGCCATCCGGGGGGGGTCCTCTGGGGCCAACGTCCTGACTTTC. It specifies CAIRGGSSGANVLTF.